The 30 T cell receptor beta chains reported below all come from one sample, sequenced in a study of neoadjuvant anti-PD-1 for oral cavity cancer. Here immunoSEQ multiplex PCR was the method, and the copy in TCRdb shows in-frame clones only, minus some. This table holds some 16,000 clones, about 60% found once. The source was PBMCs, collected before nivolumab (anti-PD-1) treatment. Every receptor here comes from a person aged 35 to 85 with oral cavity squamous cell carcinoma.

This clone was picked up a small number of times. The CDR3 here is CASSEQGWSTEAFF. DNA for the CDR3: TGTGCCAGCAGTGAACAGGGTTGGAGCACTGAAGCTTTCTTT. The chain joins TRBV6-1 to TRBJ1-1; weak D call: TRBD1 (5 bases). This CDR3 is built from 14 residues. CDR1 and CDR2 (germline): MNHNS, SASEGT. V was pared by 2 bases and J by 4 bases, with 11 bases between.

The V and J genes are TRBV10-3 and TRBJ2-5, with D possibly being TRBD1 (5 bases). The V gene lost 0 bases and the J gene lost 4 bases, with 15 bases spanning the gap. Germline V CDR1 and CDR2: ENHRY, SYGVKD. The CDR3 consists of 16 residues. CDR3 loop: CAISESMAGLTETQYF. CDR3 bases: TGTGCCATCAGTGAGTCGATGGCAGGGCTAACAGAGACCCAGTACTTC.

In its sample, this clone was seen a few times. The chain is built from TRBV18 and TRBJ1-2; D possibly corresponds to TRBD1 (6 bases). Trimming pared 3 bases from V and 7 bases from J, leaving 21 bases between. CDR3 size: 16 residues. Germline V gene data show CDR1 as KGHSH and CDR2 as LQKENI. The CDR3 region is CASSPRGAGDWSGYTF. CDR3 sequence (DNA): TGTGCCAGCTCACCCAGAGGAGCAGGGGATTGGAGTGGCTACACCTTC.

CDR3 region: CASSTGVTGELFF. For the CDR3, the DNA is TGTGCCAGCAGCACAGGGGTCACCGGGGAGCTGTTTTTT. V and J are TRBV27 and TRBJ2-2, with 7 bases matching TRBD1. The V and J ends lost 6 bases and 4 bases, in that order; junction bases with no gene match: 2. The germline gives CDR1 MNHEY, CDR2 SMNVEV (reference sequence). The CDR3 consists of 13 residues.

The chain carries TRBV9 and TRBJ2-7, with TRBD2 matching over 9 bases. With V trimmed by 0 bases and J by 0 bases, 10 bases remained unmatched. Looked up from germline, CDR1 is SGDLS and CDR2 is YYNGEE. CDR3 length: 18 residues. The CDR3 sequence is CASSVGVGASGDSYEQYF. The CDR3 DNA reads TGTGCCAGCAGCGTAGGAGTAGGTGCTAGCGGGGACTCCTACGAGCAGTACTTC.

This clone showed up just a few times. V gene TRBV5-1 combines with J gene TRBJ2-3; 8 nucleotides match TRBD1. V lost 0 bases to trimming and J lost 6 bases; unmatched junction nucleotides: 6. CDR3 length: 15 amino acids. The V gene's germline CDR1 is SGHRS and CDR2 YFSETQ. The CDR3 is CASSLVGQAADTQYF. CDR3 in DNA: TGCGCCAGCAGCTTGGTGGGACAGGCTGCCGATACGCAGTATTTT.

This clone was counted between two and nine times. This chain links TRBV11-2 with TRBJ2-7; TRBD1 matches 7 bases. Germline CDR1 SGHAT, CDR2 FQNNGV. The J segment lost 6 bases and the V segment lost 1 base, leaving 6 bases of the junction unmatched. This CDR3 has 14 residues. CDR3 sequence reads: CASSLGQGVVEQYF. In DNA, the CDR3 is TGTGCCAGCAGCTTAGGGCAGGGGGTCGTCGAGCAGTACTTC. Based on the CDR3 plus reference TRBV11-2 and TRBJ2-7, the full variable domain is EAGVAQSPRYKIIEKRQSVAFWCNPISGHATLYWYQQILGQGPKLLIQFQNNGVVDDSQLPKDRFSAERLKGVDSTLKIQPAKLEDSAVYLCASSLGQGVVEQYFGPGTRLTVT.

The chain has TRBV30 and TRBJ1-1, with 9 positions matching TRBD1. The CDR3 spans 19 residues. Germline CDR1 GTSNPN, CDR2 SVGIG (reference sequence). Trimming took 1 base from V and 4 from J; bases not matched to a gene: 19. The CDR3 nucleotides read TGTGCCTGGAGTGCCCGGGGGTCTGGACAGGGGCGAATGGGCACTGAAGCTTTCTTT. Protein product: CAWSARGSGQGRMGTEAFF.

The rearrangement joins TRBV30 to TRBJ2-1; D is perhaps TRBD2 (5 bases). Germline CDR1 is GTSNPN and CDR2 is SVGIG (reference sequence). V was trimmed by 0 bases and J by 15 bases, leaving 15 bases between them. This CDR3 is built from 12 residues. Here the CDR3 reads CAWSVLSGRRFF. CDR3 DNA: TGTGCCTGGAGTGTACTGAGCGGTAGGAGGTTCTTC.

The sample holds one count of this clone. Here the CDR3 reads CASKGVARYEQYF. The CDR3 DNA is TGTGCCAGCAAGGGAGTCGCGCGCTACGAGCAGTACTTC. The chain combines TRBV6-5 with TRBJ2-7; weak D call: TRBD2 (5 bases). The length of the CDR3 is 13 residues. Germline V gene sequence: CDR1 MNHEY, CDR2 SVGAGI. With 7 bases removed from V and 3 bases from J, the gap between germline ends came to 13 bases.

This clone occurred once. V gene TRBV13 combines with J gene TRBJ2-5; TRBD1 matches 7 bases. The V and J ends lost 2 bases and 5 bases, in that order; junction bases with no gene match: 5. Looked up from germline, CDR1 is PRHDT and CDR2 is FYEKMQ (reference sequence). The CDR3 contains 14 residues. CDR3 in DNA: TGTGCCAGCAGCTTACGACAGGGTGGGGAGACCCAGTACTTC. This gives the protein CASSLRQGGETQYF.

About this clone itself: At one of its ends the junction is not consistent with the germline gene, which may arise from a read error. The rearrangement joins TRBV2 to TRBJ1-4, with 7 bases matching TRBD1. Germline V gene data show CDR1 as SNHLY and CDR2 as FYNNEI. The CDR3 is made up of 16 amino acids. The CDR3 loop is CASNFDYTGAKEKLFF. CDR3 DNA sequence: TGTGCCAGCAACTTCGATTATACAGGGGCTAAGGAAAAACTGTTTTTT.

The genes are TRBV29-1 and TRBJ2-5, with TRBD1 matching over 8 bases. V shed 3 bases, J shed 4 bases, and the junction held 7 bases outside the gene matches. The germline V gene has CDR1 SQVTM and CDR2 ANQGSEA. The CDR3 spans 14 residues. This CDR3 is CSVDARDRTETQYF. In DNA, the CDR3 is TGCAGCGTTGATGCTAGGGACAGGACAGAGACCCAGTACTTC.

A few counts support this clone. The DNA for the CDR3 is TGCAGCGTCAGACAGTTGAACACTGAAGCTTTCTTT. It specifies CSVRQLNTEAFF. The rearrangement joins TRBV29-1 to TRBJ1-1, with D possibly matching TRBD1 (5 bases). The CDR3 sequence is 12 residues long. The V gene's germline CDR1 is SQVTM and CDR2 ANQGSEA. The germline V and J ends were trimmed by 6 bases and 0 bases, with 8 bases remaining between them. Full variable domain (rest looked up from reference TRBV29-1 and TRBJ1-1): SAVISQKPSRDICQRGTSLTIQCQVDSQVTMMFWYRQQPGQSLTLIATANQGSEATYESGFVIDKFPISRPNLTFSTLTVSNMSPEDSSIYLCSVRQLNTEAFFGQGTRLTVV.

The CDR3 nucleotides read TGCGCCAGCAGCTTGGAGGGCGGGGCCTCCTACAATGAGCAGTTCTTC. Translation gives CASSLEGGASYNEQFF. The chain carries TRBV5-1 and TRBJ2-1; maybe TRBD2 (6 bases). In germline, CDR1 is SGHRS, CDR2 YFSETQ. CDR3 length: 16 residues. Trimming pared 0 bases from V and 0 bases from J, leaving 10 bases between.

This clone has only a few counts. The chain is built from TRBV11-3 and TRBJ2-2; D is perhaps TRBD2 (6 bases). V was trimmed by 2 bases and J by 4 bases, leaving 14 bases between them. Germline loops: CDR1 SGHNT, CDR2 YENEEA. The CDR3 has 16 amino acids. CDR3 protein: CASSLSGGMSTGELFF. The CDR3 nucleotides read TGTGCCAGCAGCTTATCCGGAGGGATGTCCACCGGGGAGCTGTTTTTT.

This rearrangement joins TRBV5-1 to TRBJ2-3; 8 bases are a match to TRBD1. The CDR3 covers 15 residues. Germline CDR1 and CDR2: SGHRS and YFSETQ. The V segment lost 3 bases and the J segment 0 bases; nucleotides outside the gene matches: 3. The CDR3 sequence: CASSSTGGSTDTQYF. The CDR3 nucleotides read TGCGCCAGCAGCTCCACAGGGGGTAGCACAGATACGCAGTATTTT.

This clone was observed a handful of times. The V gene is TRBV19, the J gene TRBJ1-5; 7 bases map to TRBD1. Trimming took 7 bases from V and 4 from J; bases not matched to a gene: 16. The CDR3 spans 17 residues. Germline lookup yields CDR1 LNHDA and CDR2 SQIVND (reference sequence). This CDR3 is CASKGRQGLPINQPQHF. The CDR3 region has the DNA TGTGCCAGTAAGGGTCGACAGGGACTACCCATAAATCAGCCCCAGCATTTT.

This chain uses TRBV6-5 with TRBJ2-1; possible D gene TRBD1, 5 bases. Trimming took 2 bases from V and 2 from J, leaving 10 bases between them. Germline CDR1 MNHEY, CDR2 SVGAGI. This CDR3 comprises 15 residues. In nucleotides, the CDR3 is TGTGCCAGCAGTTACCAGGACACCCCCTACAATGAGCAGTTCTTC. Protein: CASSYQDTPYNEQFF.

The genes are TRBV21-1 and TRBJ2-1; whether TRBD2, the table's D call, matches the DNA was not checked. TRBV21-1 is designated a pseudogene. CDR3 length equals 15 residues. This CDR3 is CASRGGYDMHNEQFF. The CDR3 region has the DNA TGTGCCAGCCGGGGGGGCTACGACATGCACAATGAGCAGTTCTTC.

The V call is TRBV7-9, the J call TRBJ2-2; D is ambiguous. Germline-derived CDR1 and CDR2 are SEHNR and FQNEAQ (reference sequence). Trimming shortened V by 5 bases and J by 4 bases, and 8 bases separated the two germline ends. The CDR3 has 13 amino acids. Written as DNA, the CDR3 is TGTGCCAGCAGCATATATAGCACCGGGGAGCTGTTTTTT. Its translation: CASSIYSTGELFF. Full variable domain (outside the CDR3, taken from reference TRBV7-9 and TRBJ2-2): DTGVSQNPRHKITKRGQNVTFRCDPISEHNRLYWYRQTLGQGPEFLTYFQNEAQLEKSRLLSDRFSAERPKGSFSTLEIQRTEQGDSAMYLCASSIYSTGELFFGEGSRLTVL.

The V and J genes are TRBV6-1 and TRBJ2-7; 10 bases fit TRBD1. Germline V gene data show CDR1 as MNHNS and CDR2 as SASEGT. The CDR3 length is 14 residues. J was trimmed by 5 bases and V by 7 bases; bases with no gene match: 8. CDR3 residues: CASTDRGQWNEQYF. The CDR3 DNA reads as TGTGCCAGCACTGACAGGGGGCAGTGGAACGAGCAGTACTTC.

This clone is a singleton in its sample. This chain joins TRBV6-5 and TRBJ2-1; perhaps TRBD2 as D (5 bases). The germline gives CDR1 MNHEY, CDR2 SVGAGI. This CDR3 is 12 amino acids long. Trimming removed 5 bases from V and 4 bases from J, with 6 bases in between. This CDR3 is CASSPGYNEQFF. CDR3 in DNA: TGTGCCAGCAGTCCGGGGTACAATGAGCAGTTCTTC.

This clone was detected only a few times. The chain carries TRBV6-6 and TRBJ1-2; D is perhaps TRBD1 (6 bases). Trimming left V 2 bases short and J 4 bases short, with 17 bases between. The CDR3 contains 16 residues. Germline assignment: CDR1 MNHNY and CDR2 SVGAGI (reference sequence). For the CDR3, the DNA is TGTGCCAGCAGTTACCCTAACAGGGCGGAGGGCTATGGCTACACCTTC. This translates into CASSYPNRAEGYGYTF.

A few counts support this clone. The CDR3 protein is CASSLGLGTDTQYF. The CDR3 coding sequence is TGTGCCAGCAGTTTAGGACTAGGCACAGATACGCAGTATTTT. The V and J genes are TRBV27 and TRBJ2-3, with TRBD2 matching over 7 bases. Losses at the gene ends were 2 bases for V and 1 base for J; bases not matched to a gene: 0. The germline gives CDR1 MNHEY, CDR2 SMNVEV (reference sequence). This CDR3 has 14 residues.

This clone turned up a few times. The chain is built from TRBV19 and TRBJ1-5; 7 nucleotides align to TRBD1. The trim removed 7 bases at V and 7 bases at J, leaving 7 bases unmatched. From germline, CDR1 is LNHDA and CDR2 SQIVND (reference sequence). The CDR3 covers 13 residues. CDR3 nucleotides: TGTGCCAGTACCCTTACAGGGGAGCAGCCCCAGCATTTT. It is translated as CASTLTGEQPQHF.

V is TRBV7-2 and J is TRBJ1-5; TRBD1 is a possible D gene (6 bases). Germline CDR1 and CDR2: SGHTA and FQGNSA. The CDR3 extends over 15 amino acids. V was clipped by 4 bases and J by 6 bases, with 16 bases between them. CDR3 amino acids: CASSSNPGQVQPQHF. The CDR3 DNA reads as TGTGCCAGCAGCTCAAATCCGGGACAAGTTCAGCCCCAGCATTTT.

In its sample, this clone was seen a few times. The V and J genes are TRBV19 and TRBJ2-6, with D possibly TRBD2 on 6 matching bases. The CDR3 runs to 17 residues. V was pared by 9 bases and J by 1 base, with 19 bases between. The V gene's germline CDR1 is LNHDA and CDR2 SQIVND (reference sequence). CDR3 residues: CASTKRSEGSGANVLTF. The CDR3 nucleotides are TGTGCCAGCACCAAAAGGTCGGAGGGGTCTGGGGCCAACGTCCTGACTTTC.

The chain links TRBV5-1 to TRBJ2-7, with D hard to call. The germline CDR1 and CDR2 sequences are SGHRS and YFSETQ. With 4 bases removed from V and 0 bases from J, the gap between germline ends came to 11 bases. The CDR3 is 14 amino acids. The chain's CDR3 is CASSTDGASYEQYF. The DNA of the CDR3 is TGCGCCAGCAGCACCGACGGAGCCTCCTACGAGCAGTACTTC.

The chain uses TRBV7-9 and TRBJ2-7, with 11 nucleotides matching TRBD2. The CDR3 spans 15 residues. Germline lookup yields CDR1 SEHNR and CDR2 FQNEAQ (reference sequence). V lost 5 bases to trimming and J lost 10 bases; unmatched junction nucleotides: 13. CDR3 coding DNA: TGTGCCAGCAGCAGTATAGCGGGAGGGCATGGTCGACAGTACTTC. Translated: CASSSIAGGHGRQYF.